This entry describes one TCR beta chain. Its antigen remains unidentified. The sample is drawn from a study of CXCR3-negative and CXCR3-positive naive CD8 T cells. Notes on the study in general: The study inferred TCR strength from TRB CDR3 properties and found comparable surface CD5 between naive subsets.

The CDR3 is made up of 15 amino acids. Germline CDR1 is MNHNY and CDR2 is SVGAGI (reference sequence). The CD45RO-CCR7+CD27+CD95- phenotype denoted naive CD8+ T cells. The libraries of TRB cDNA were prepared using 5' RACE with UMI labels. TCRdb processed the 5' RACE reads again and assigns one entry to each CDR3 protein, with no DNA. The sample table includes 65,000 to 95,000 distinct CDR3 sequences. V and J are TRBV6-6 and TRBJ1-3. This TCR was sampled from a human donor in good health. Some clones in this sample may be carry-over from other donors' samples. The sequencing sample was made of naive CXCR3- CD8+ T cells from blood. Subset in this sample: CD45RO-CCR7+CD27+CD95- naive CD8+ T cells lacking CXCR3 (TNR3-). The CDR3 is CASTESRAGRSTIYF.